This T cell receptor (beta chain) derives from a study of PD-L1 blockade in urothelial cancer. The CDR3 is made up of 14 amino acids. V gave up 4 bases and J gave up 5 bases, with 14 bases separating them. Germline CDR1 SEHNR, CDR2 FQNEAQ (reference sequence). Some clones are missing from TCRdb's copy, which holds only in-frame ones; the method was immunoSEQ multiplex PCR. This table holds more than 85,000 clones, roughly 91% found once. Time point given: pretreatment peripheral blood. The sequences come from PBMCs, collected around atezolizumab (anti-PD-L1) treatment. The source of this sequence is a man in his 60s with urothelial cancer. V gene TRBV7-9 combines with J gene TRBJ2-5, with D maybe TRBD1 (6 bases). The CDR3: CASSSRDNWETQYF. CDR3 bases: TGTGCCAGCAGCTCCCGGGACAATTGGGAGACCCAGTACTTC.